A single sample gave rise to the 28 T cell receptor beta chains below, sequenced in a study of untreated major depressive disorder. Using immunoSEQ multiplex PCR, the repertoire was profiled, and TCRdb retains in-frame clones only, with some absent. The repertoire holds some 21,000 clones, with under 90% as singletons. Material for sequencing was CD4+ T cells from PBMCs. The receptors shown here come from a woman between 40 and 55 years old in good health.

The chain couples TRBV2 to TRBJ2-1; TRBD1 matches 8 bases. J was trimmed by 13 bases and V by 6 bases; bases with no gene match: 8. CDR3 length equals 12 residues. The V gene's germline CDR1 is SNHLY and CDR2 FYNNEI. Here the CDR3 DNA reads TGTGCCAGCAGGGGACAGGTCTCTACTCAGTTCTTC. Amino acids: CASRGQVSTQFF.

The V and J genes are TRBV28 and TRBJ1-6; 8 bases align to TRBD1. V was clipped by 6 bases and J by 8 bases; unmatched bases: 6. Per the germline V gene, CDR1 is MDHEN and CDR2 is SYDVKM. The CDR3 extends over 14 amino acids. Here the CDR3 DNA reads TGTGCCAGCAGGCCGGGACAGGCTGATTCACCCCTCCACTTT. Residues: CASRPGQADSPLHF.

V and J are TRBV19 and TRBJ1-1, with TRBD1 matching 7 bases. This CDR3 contains 15 residues. V lost 7 bases, J lost 5 bases, and 13 bases stayed unmatched. Looked up from germline, CDR1 is LNHDA and CDR2 is SQIVND (reference sequence). CDR3: CASKRETGWNTEAFF. As DNA, the CDR3 is TGTGCCAGTAAGCGAGAGACAGGGTGGAATACTGAAGCTTTCTTT. Filled out from reference TRBV19 and TRBJ1-1, the complete variable domain reads DGGITQSPKYLFRKEGQNVTLSCEQNLNHDAMYWYRQDPGQGLRLIYYSQIVNDFQKGDIAEGYSVSREKKESFPLTVTSAQKNPTAFYLCASKRETGWNTEAFFGQGTRLTVV.

The V gene is TRBV6-6, the J gene TRBJ2-6; the D is unclear. With 2 bases removed from V and 2 bases from J, the gap between germline ends came to 10 bases. CDR1 is MNHNY, CDR2 SVGAGI, per germline (reference sequence). The CDR3 covers 16 residues. The CDR3 loop reads CASSYGLGAGANVLTF. In DNA form, the CDR3 reads TGTGCCAGCAGTTACGGCTTAGGCGCTGGGGCCAACGTCCTGACTTTC.

The chain couples TRBV2 to TRBJ2-5; TRBD2 might be the D (7 bases). There are 15 residues in the CDR3. Trimming cost V 1 base and J 4 bases, with 13 bases left between them. Germline V gives CDR1 SNHLY, CDR2 FYNNEI. CDR3 region: CASSEEGGFPETQYF. For the CDR3, the DNA is TGTGCCAGCAGTGAAGAGGGGGGGTTCCCAGAGACCCAGTACTTC.

The chain joins TRBV6-1 to TRBJ1-2; D remains ambiguous. CDR1 is MNHNS and CDR2 is SASEGT in the germline V gene. The CDR3 runs to 12 residues. V lost 5 bases to trimming and J lost 6 bases, with 10 bases between them. The CDR3 protein is CASSNGLNGYTF. CDR3 nucleotide sequence: TGTGCCAGCAGTAATGGGCTGAATGGCTACACCTTC.

A single count supports this clone. The chain combines TRBV28 with TRBJ2-7; no clear D. V shed 8 bases and J shed 0 bases, with 17 bases lying between them. Germline loops: CDR1 MDHEN, CDR2 SYDVKM. The CDR3 runs to 15 residues. The CDR3 nucleotides are TGTGCCAGCGGTCAGGACGGGCATAGCTCCTACGAGCAGTACGTC. Translated, it gives CASGQDGHSSYEQYV.

This clone has only a few counts. Germline and junction disagree at one end, which may indicate a read error. This chain uses TRBV20-1 with TRBJ1-4; a possible D gene is TRBD1 (5 bases). Germline CDR1 and CDR2: DFQATT and SNEGSKA (reference sequence). This CDR3 spans 10 amino acids. CDR3 sequence reads: CSARDRQGAF. The CDR3 bases are TGCAGTGCTAGAGATCGCCAGGGCGCGTTT.

The chain combines TRBV7-2 with TRBJ2-7; D gene ambiguous. The V and J ends lost 0 bases and 0 bases respectively, with 6 bases between them. Per the germline V gene, CDR1 is SGHTA and CDR2 is FQGNSA. The CDR3 totals 14 residues. CDR3 region: CASSLAHSSYEQYF. CDR3 DNA: TGTGCCAGCAGCTTAGCGCACAGCTCCTACGAGCAGTACTTC.

The chain combines TRBV28 with TRBJ1-2, with 8 bases matching TRBD1. CDR1 is MDHEN, CDR2 SYDVKM, per germline. The CDR3 length is 13 residues. The ends lost 7 bases at V and 6 bases at J; junction bases unmatched: 7. This CDR3 is CASTYRDRHGYTF. The CDR3, as DNA: TGTGCCAGCACTTACCGGGACAGGCATGGCTACACCTTC.

The rearrangement links TRBV4-1 to TRBJ1-1; D unresolved. V lost 0 bases to trimming and J lost 6 bases, with 11 bases between them. The CDR3 runs to 14 residues. The germline CDR1 and CDR2 sequences are MGHRA and YSYEKL. The CDR3 protein is CASSQDNGYPEAFF. In DNA, the CDR3 is TGCGCCAGCAGCCAAGATAACGGTTACCCTGAAGCTTTCTTT.

V usage is TRBV7-9 and J usage is TRBJ1-1; TRBD1 matches at 7 bases. Looked up from germline, CDR1 is SEHNR and CDR2 is FQNEAQ (reference sequence). The trim removed 8 bases at V and 7 bases at J, leaving 10 bases unmatched. The CDR3 sequence is 13 residues long. This CDR3 reads CASESRDSLEAFF. The CDR3 coding sequence is TGTGCCAGCGAGTCCCGGGACAGCCTTGAAGCTTTCTTT.

The chain couples TRBV11-3 to TRBJ2-5; 8 bases map to TRBD2. This CDR3 is 14 amino acids long. With 3 bases clipped from V and 1 base from J, the junction kept 1 base outside the gene matches. Germline V CDR1 and CDR2: SGHNT, YENEEA. CDR3 in DNA: TGTGCCAGCAGCTTCACTAGCGGCCAAGAGACCCAGTACTTC. This codes for CASSFTSGQETQYF.

V and J are TRBV28 and TRBJ1-2; the D is unclear. The ends were cut back, 5 bases at V and 7 bases at J, with 20 bases in the middle. Germline loops: CDR1 MDHEN, CDR2 SYDVKM. CDR3 size: 15 residues. The CDR3 DNA reads TGTGCCAGCAGTCCCACCGTCCCCATCAGAGGTGGCTACACCTTC. It encodes CASSPTVPIRGGYTF.

The rearrangement links TRBV28 to TRBJ2-7; the match to TRBD1 covers 9 bases. After removal of 6 bases from V and 4 bases from J, the junction contained 16 bases not matched to a gene. From germline, CDR1 is MDHEN and CDR2 SYDVKM. The CDR3 contains 17 residues. CDR3 bases: TGTGCCAGCAGAAAGGGACAGGGACCCCCTCTCCGGTACGAGCAGTACTTC. Protein: CASRKGQGPPLRYEQYF.

This chain links TRBV5-6 with TRBJ1-2; perhaps TRBD1 as D (6 bases). Germline lookup yields CDR1 SGHDT and CDR2 YYEEEE. Trimming stripped 0 bases from V and 2 bases from J, with 8 bases between. CDR3 size: 14 residues. CDR3 in DNA: TGTGCCAGCAGCTTGGCTGGACAGAACTATGGCTACACCTTC. Encoded protein: CASSLAGQNYGYTF.

The gene calls are TRBV7-6 and TRBJ2-7, with D uncertain. Deletions cut 2 bases from V and 4 bases from J, with 15 bases between. Germline V gene sequence: CDR1 SGHVS, CDR2 FNYEAQ. The CDR3 is made up of 15 amino acids. CDR3 coding DNA: TGTGCCAGCAGCTTAAGCCCCGATAGCTCATACGAGCAGTACGTC. This codes for CASSLSPDSSYEQYV.

Regarding this clone: Relative to the germline gene, one junction end is altered; a read error may explain this. This chain uses TRBV7-7 with TRBJ1-1; D uncertain. The CDR3 is 13 residues long. The germline V gene has CDR1 SSHAT and CDR2 FNYEAQ (reference sequence). CDR3 nucleotide sequence: TGTGCTAGCAGCTTTCAAGTGAACACTGAAGCTTTCTTT. Translating it yields CASSFQVNTEAFF. Full variable domain (missing parts from reference TRBV7-7 and TRBJ1-1): GAGVSQSPRYKVTKRGQDVTLRCDPISSHATLYWYQQALGQGPEFLTYFNYEAQPDKSGLPSDRFSAERPEGSISTLTIQRTEQRDSAMYRCASSFQVNTEAFFGQGTRLTVV.

The chain uses TRBV11-2 and TRBJ1-2, with a possible D match to TRBD1 (5 bases). Between the trimmed V and J ends, which lost 4 bases and 0 bases, there was a span of 6 bases. The germline gives CDR1 SGHAT, CDR2 FQNNGV. The CDR3 loop spans 13 amino acids. The CDR3 bases are TGTGCCAGCAGCTCGACAGCTAACTATGGCTACACCTTC. This translates into CASSSTANYGYTF. Filled out from reference TRBV11-2 and TRBJ1-2, the complete variable domain reads EAGVAQSPRYKIIEKRQSVAFWCNPISGHATLYWYQQILGQGPKLLIQFQNNGVVDDSQLPKDRFSAERLKGVDSTLKIQPAKLEDSAVYLCASSSTANYGYTFGSGTRLTVV.

The gene calls are TRBV28 and TRBJ2-1, with D unclear. V was clipped by 6 bases and J by 0 bases, with 6 bases between them. Germline V gives CDR1 MDHEN, CDR2 SYDVKM. The length of the CDR3 is 13 residues. As DNA, the CDR3 is TGTGCCAGCAGGTTAAGCTCCTACAATGAGCAGTTCTTC. Protein: CASRLSSYNEQFF.

This clone has a handful of counts. The chain recombines TRBV9 with TRBJ1-5; D is undetermined. The CDR3 contains 14 residues. Trimming removed 0 bases from V and 4 bases from J, with 8 bases in between. CDR1 and CDR2 from the germline V gene are SGDLS and YYNGEE. CDR3 coding DNA: TGTGCCAGCAGCGTAGCCGAGGGTAATCAGCCCCAGCATTTT. Its protein product is CASSVAEGNQPQHF.

This clone was observed once. The chain uses TRBV27 and TRBJ1-4; 10 bases map to TRBD1. V shed 8 bases and J 7 bases; nucleotides not matched to a gene: 7. CDR1 is MNHEY and CDR2 is SMNVEV in the germline V gene (reference sequence). The CDR3 is 14 residues long. The CDR3 region is CASGEDRGREKLFF. For the CDR3, the DNA is TGTGCCAGCGGAGAAGACAGGGGGCGTGAAAAACTGTTTTTT.

The V call is TRBV5-1, the J call TRBJ1-2, with 11 positions matching TRBD1. CDR1 and CDR2 from the germline V gene are SGHRS and YFSETQ. CDR3 length: 14 amino acids. V lost 4 bases and J lost 7; bases outside the gene matches: 6. CDR3 DNA: TGCGCCAGCAGCGCATCCGGGACAGGGGGTGGCTACACCTTC. This translates into CASSASGTGGGYTF.

The chain couples TRBV10-3 to TRBJ2-1; D might be TRBD1 (6 bases). This CDR3 contains 12 residues. CDR1 and CDR2 (germline): ENHRY, SYGVKD. The V and J ends lost 8 bases and 6 bases respectively, with 11 bases between them. The CDR3 DNA is TGTGCCATCCAGGGGACGAGCAATGAGCAGTTCTTC. As protein: CAIQGTSNEQFF.

This chain joins TRBV2 and TRBJ1-2; D is unresolved. The V and J ends lost 1 base and 3 bases respectively, with 3 bases between them. Germline CDR1 reads SNHLY; CDR2 reads FYNNEI. This CDR3 has 12 amino acids. CDR3 sequence: CASSEGDYGYTF. As DNA, the CDR3 is TGTGCCAGCAGTGAAGGGGACTATGGCTACACCTTC.

The chain uses TRBV30 and TRBJ2-3, with 14 bases identical to TRBD2. Per germline, CDR1 GTSNPN and CDR2 SVGIG (reference sequence). CDR3 length: 21 amino acids. V lost 3 bases, J lost 5 bases, and 22 bases stayed unmatched. CDR3 bases: TGTGCCTGGAGGGCCCCCAAGACTAGCGGGAGGGTGTGGGAAAAGGGAGATACGCAGTATTTT. Translated, it gives CAWRAPKTSGRVWEKGDTQYF. The full variable domain, completed using reference TRBV30 and TRBJ2-3, is SQTIHQWPATLVQPVGSPLSLECTVEGTSNPNLYWYRQAAGRGLQLLFYSVGIGQISSEVPQNLSASRPQDRQFILSSKKLLLSDSGFYLCAWRAPKTSGRVWEKGDTQYFGPGTRLTVL.

The gene calls are TRBV27 and TRBJ2-5; TRBD2 is a possible D gene (7 bases). V lost 3 bases to trimming and J lost 1 base, with 9 bases between them. CDR3 length equals 14 residues. In germline, CDR1 is MNHEY, CDR2 SMNVEV (reference sequence). CDR3 DNA: TGTGCCAGCAGTTTCCGGGGGGCCCAAGAGACCCAGTACTTC. Protein sequence: CASSFRGAQETQYF.

Worth noting for this clone: Additional DNA sequences in this sample encode the identical CDR3. The chain is built from TRBV5-4 and TRBJ2-5, with 9 nucleotides matching TRBD2. CDR1 is SGHNT and CDR2 is YYREEE in the germline V gene (reference sequence). This CDR3 is 13 amino acids long. The J segment lost 4 bases and the V segment lost 2 bases, leaving 0 bases of the junction unmatched. In DNA form, the CDR3 reads TGTGCCAGCAGCTTAGCGGGAGGAGAGACCCAGTACTTC. Its translation is CASSLAGGETQYF.